This entry concerns a single T cell receptor beta chain. The target of this receptor is not known. No base qualities exist here, and no much larger clone lies one base off it. Collaborating institutions collected whole blood in K2EDTA tubes following their own protocols. For TCRbeta analysis, collaborators shipped samples as frozen whole blood, isolated PBMCs, or DNA extracted from either of those sample types. There are 15 amino acids in the CDR3, from cysteine to phenylalanine inclusive. This entry keeps only the CDR3 DNA: 45 bases, framed from base 1. V ends up 4 bases short and J 6 bases short, with an unmatched junction base count of 6. From the germline V gene, CDR1 is SGDLS and CDR2 is YYNGEE. The sample is drawn from a study of blood T cell repertoires in COVID-19 (dated by TCRdb to the early 2020s). Notes on the research overall: Samples covering the acute and convalescent phases of COVID-19 were provided by collaborators in the United States, Italy and Spain. The material from the prospective study consisted of cDNA or gDNA derived from T cells, B-cell-depleted T cells, or PBMCs. The dataset comprised deeply sampled blood TCRbeta repertoires from subjects exposed to, actively infected with, or recovered from COVID-19. The repertoires were released in a freely available public database meant as a resource for research on the immune response to SARS-CoV-2. Samples came from the ongoing ImmuneRACE study (first 160 participants) plus 1,254 subjects from 6 global collaborators. Nearly every sample came with metadata listing a de-identified subject ID, COVID-19 status, age in years and sex. HLA class I and class II types, where available, came from metadata supplied by the sample provider rather than from assay-based typing. What the study reported, not specific to this receptor: The quantity of clinical and demographic metadata differed by source and by participant and was supplied without curation.

The immunoSEQ Assay, a bias-controlled multiplex PCR, was used to amplify TCRbeta CDR3 regions from genomic DNA. Processing in the source paper ran as follows. The number of nucleated cells in each sample was estimated by amplification of reference gene primers within the assay. To quantify the absolute abundance of each unique TCRbeta CDR3 rearrangement, sequence reads were collapsed and filtered. For each sample, productive Simpson clonality was calculated as the square root of Simpson's diversity index over productive rearrangements. The immuneACCESS repertoire file appears here via TCRdb, limited to in-frame rearrangements. These files lack a portion of the clones; in checked studies, under half of the deficit traces to unresolved V genes, and the cause of the others is not known. V and J calls plus clone size are reproduced from that table; the DNA served to infer D and trimming. The sample includes some 260,000 clones, with 79% observed a single time. Together, the top ten hold around 4.1% of the sample.

The chain was built from TRBV9 and TRBJ1-6, with TRBD1 matching 8 junction bases. The clonotype comes from a woman aged 35 to 49 with active or convalescent COVID-19. The sample consisted of peripheral blood. The CDR3 region: CASSTRTGINSPLHF. The DNA sequence reads TGTGCCAGCAGCACCCGGACAGGGATTAATTCACCCCTCCACTTT.